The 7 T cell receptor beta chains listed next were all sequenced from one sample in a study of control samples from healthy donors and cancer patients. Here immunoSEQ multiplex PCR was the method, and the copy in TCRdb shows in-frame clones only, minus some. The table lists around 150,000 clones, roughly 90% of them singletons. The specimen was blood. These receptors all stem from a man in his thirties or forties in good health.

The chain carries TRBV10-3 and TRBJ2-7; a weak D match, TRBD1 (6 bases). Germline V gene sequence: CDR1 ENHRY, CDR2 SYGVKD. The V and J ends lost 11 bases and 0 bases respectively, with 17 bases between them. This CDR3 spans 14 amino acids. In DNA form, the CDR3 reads TGTGCCGCCCTCGGGACGGACAGCTCCTACGAGCAGTACTTC. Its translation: CAALGTDSSYEQYF.

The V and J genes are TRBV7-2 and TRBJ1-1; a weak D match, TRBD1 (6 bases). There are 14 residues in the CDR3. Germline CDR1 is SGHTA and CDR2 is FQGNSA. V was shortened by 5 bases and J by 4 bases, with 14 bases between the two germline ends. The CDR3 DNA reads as TGTGCCAGCAGCCCATCATTCAGGGGCACTGAAGCTTTCTTT. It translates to CASSPSFRGTEAFF.

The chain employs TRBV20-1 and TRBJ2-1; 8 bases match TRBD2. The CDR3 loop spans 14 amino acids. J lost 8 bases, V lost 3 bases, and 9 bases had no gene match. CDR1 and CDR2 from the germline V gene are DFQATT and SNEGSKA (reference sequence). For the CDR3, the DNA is TGCAGTGCTAGTTCCGGGACTAGTAACTATGAGCAGTTCTTC. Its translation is CSASSGTSNYEQFF.

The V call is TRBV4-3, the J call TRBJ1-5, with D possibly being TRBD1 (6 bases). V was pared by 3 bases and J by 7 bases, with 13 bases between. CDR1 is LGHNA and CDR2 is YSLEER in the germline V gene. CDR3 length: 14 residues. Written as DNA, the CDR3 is TGCGCCAGCAGCCAGGCCACAGGGACCCAGCCCCAGCATTTT. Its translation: CASSQATGTQPQHF.

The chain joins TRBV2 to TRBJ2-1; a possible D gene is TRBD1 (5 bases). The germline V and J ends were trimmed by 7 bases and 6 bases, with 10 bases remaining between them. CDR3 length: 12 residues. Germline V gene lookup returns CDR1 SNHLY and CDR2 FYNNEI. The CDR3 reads CASTLQVNEQFF. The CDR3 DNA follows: TGTGCCAGCACATTACAGGTCAATGAGCAGTTCTTC.

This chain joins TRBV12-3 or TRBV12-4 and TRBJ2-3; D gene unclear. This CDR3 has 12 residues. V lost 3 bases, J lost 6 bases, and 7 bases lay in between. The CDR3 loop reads CASSFVPDTQYF. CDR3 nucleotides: TGTGCCAGCAGTTTCGTACCCGATACGCAGTATTTT.

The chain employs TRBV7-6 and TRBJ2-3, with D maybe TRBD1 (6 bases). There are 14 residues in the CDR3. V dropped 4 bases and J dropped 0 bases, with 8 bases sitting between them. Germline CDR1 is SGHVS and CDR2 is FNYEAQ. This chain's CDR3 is CASSSRGSTDTQYF. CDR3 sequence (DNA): TGTGCCAGCAGCTCCAGGGGTAGCACAGATACGCAGTATTTT.